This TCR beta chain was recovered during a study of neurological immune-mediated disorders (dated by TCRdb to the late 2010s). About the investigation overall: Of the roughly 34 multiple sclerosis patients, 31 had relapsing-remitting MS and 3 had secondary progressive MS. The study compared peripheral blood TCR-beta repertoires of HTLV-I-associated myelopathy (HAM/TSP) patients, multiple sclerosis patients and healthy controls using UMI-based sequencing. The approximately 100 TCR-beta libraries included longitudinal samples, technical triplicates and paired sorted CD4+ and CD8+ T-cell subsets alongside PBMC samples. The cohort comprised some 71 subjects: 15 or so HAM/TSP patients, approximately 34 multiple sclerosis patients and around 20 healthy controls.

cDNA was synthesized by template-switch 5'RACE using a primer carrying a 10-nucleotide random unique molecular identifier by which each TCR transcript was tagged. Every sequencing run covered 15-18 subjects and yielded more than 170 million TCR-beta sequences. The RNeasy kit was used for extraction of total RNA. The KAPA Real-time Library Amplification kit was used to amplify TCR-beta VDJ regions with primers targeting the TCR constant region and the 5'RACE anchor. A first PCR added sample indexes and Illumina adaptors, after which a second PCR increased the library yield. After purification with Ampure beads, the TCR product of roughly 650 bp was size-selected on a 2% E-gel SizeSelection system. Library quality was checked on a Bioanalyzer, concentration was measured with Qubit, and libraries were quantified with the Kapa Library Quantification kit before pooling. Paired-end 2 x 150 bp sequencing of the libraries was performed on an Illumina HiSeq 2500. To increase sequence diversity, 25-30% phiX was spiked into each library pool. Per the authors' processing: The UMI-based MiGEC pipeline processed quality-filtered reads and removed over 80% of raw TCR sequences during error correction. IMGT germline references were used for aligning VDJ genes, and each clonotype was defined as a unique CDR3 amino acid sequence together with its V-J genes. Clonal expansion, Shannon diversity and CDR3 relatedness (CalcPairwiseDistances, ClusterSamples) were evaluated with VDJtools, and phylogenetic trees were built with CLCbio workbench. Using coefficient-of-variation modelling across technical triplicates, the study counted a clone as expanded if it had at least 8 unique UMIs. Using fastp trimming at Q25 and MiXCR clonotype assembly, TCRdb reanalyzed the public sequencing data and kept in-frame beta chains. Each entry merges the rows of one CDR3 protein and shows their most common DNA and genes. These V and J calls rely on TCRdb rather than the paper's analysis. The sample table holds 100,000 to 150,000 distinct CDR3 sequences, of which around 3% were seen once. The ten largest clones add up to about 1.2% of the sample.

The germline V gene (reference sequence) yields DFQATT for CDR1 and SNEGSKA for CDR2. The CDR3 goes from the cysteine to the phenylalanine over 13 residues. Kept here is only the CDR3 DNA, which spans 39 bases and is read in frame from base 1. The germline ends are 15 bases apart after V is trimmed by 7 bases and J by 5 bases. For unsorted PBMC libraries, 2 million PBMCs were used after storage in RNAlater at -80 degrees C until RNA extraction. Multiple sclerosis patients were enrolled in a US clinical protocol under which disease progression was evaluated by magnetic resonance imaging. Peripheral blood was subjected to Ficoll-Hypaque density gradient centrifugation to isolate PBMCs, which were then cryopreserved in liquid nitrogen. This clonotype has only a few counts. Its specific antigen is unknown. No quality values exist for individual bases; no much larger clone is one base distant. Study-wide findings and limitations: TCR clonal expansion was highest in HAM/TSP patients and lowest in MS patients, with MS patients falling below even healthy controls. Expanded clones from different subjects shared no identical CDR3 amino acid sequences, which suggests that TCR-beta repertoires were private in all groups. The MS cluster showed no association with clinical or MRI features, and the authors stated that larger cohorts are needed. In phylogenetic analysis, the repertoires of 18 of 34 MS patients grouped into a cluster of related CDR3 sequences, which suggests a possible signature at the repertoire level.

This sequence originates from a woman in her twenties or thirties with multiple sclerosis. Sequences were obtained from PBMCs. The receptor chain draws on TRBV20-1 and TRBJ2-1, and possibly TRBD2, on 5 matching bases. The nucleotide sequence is TGCAGTGTCCGACTATCCCTGAACAATGAGCAGTTCTTC. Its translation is CSVRLSLNNEQFF.